This entry lists 7 T cell receptor beta chains sequenced from one sample in a study of brain T cells in children with intractable seizures. Generated by immunoSEQ multiplex PCR, the TCRdb table keeps only in-frame clones and is missing some. The repertoire has about 340,000 clones, over 90% of them found once; the top ten carry roughly 5.7%. Time point denoted: blood from clinic visit 5 months post-surgery; TSC patient then seizure free. The specimen comprised peripheral blood, sampled 4 to 5 months after surgery. The receptors come from a boy in the first two years of life with tuberous sclerosis and intractable seizures.

V usage is TRBV11-3 and J usage is TRBJ2-1; the D gene is possibly TRBD2 (6 bases). V was cut by 1 base and J by 1 base, with 23 bases left in between. This CDR3 contains 20 residues. Looked up from germline, CDR1 is SGHNT and CDR2 is YENEEA. This chain's CDR3 is CASSLVGGVVFTWSYNEQFF. Written as DNA, the CDR3 is TGTGCCAGCAGCTTAGTAGGCGGGGTTGTATTTACGTGGTCCTACAATGAGCAGTTCTTC.

This chain links TRBV30 with TRBJ1-5; no definite D call. The germline CDR1 and CDR2 sequences are GTSNPN and SVGIG (reference sequence). The CDR3 contains 14 residues. V lost 1 base and J 3 bases, leaving 10 bases between the germline ends. The CDR3 spells CAWSGFNSNQPQHF. CDR3 DNA sequence: TGTGCCTGGAGTGGATTCAATTCCAATCAGCCCCAGCATTTT.

This clone appeared a few times. The gene calls are TRBV9 and TRBJ1-3; D may be TRBD1 (5 bases). The germline V and J ends were trimmed by 4 bases and 4 bases, with 12 bases remaining between them. The CDR3 loop spans 14 amino acids. The V gene's germline CDR1 is SGDLS and CDR2 YYNGEE. The CDR3 coding sequence is TGTGCCAGCAGCCCTCCGGGGACCGGAAACACCATATATTTT. It yields the protein CASSPPGTGNTIYF. The variable domain in full, completed from reference TRBV9 and TRBJ1-3, reads DSGVTQTPKHLITATGQRVTLRCSPRSGDLSVYWYQQSLDQGLQFLIQYYNGEERAKGNILERFSAQQFPDLHSELNLSSLELGDSALYFCASSPPGTGNTIYFGEGSWLTVV.

The rearrangement joins TRBV2 to TRBJ1-2; D not certain. V was clipped by 6 bases and J by 5 bases, with 19 bases between them. CDR1 and CDR2 (germline): SNHLY, FYNNEI. This CDR3 spans 15 amino acids. The CDR3 is CASRPNRLFKYGYTF. CDR3 bases: TGTGCCAGCAGACCCAACCGCTTGTTCAAGTATGGCTACACCTTC.

The CDR3 coding sequence is TGTGCCAGTAGTAGGGCCGGGACAGGGAGAACCGGGGAGCTGTTTTTT. This codes for CASSRAGTGRTGELFF. This rearrangement joins TRBV19 to TRBJ2-2, with TRBD1 identical over 9 bases. J gave up 5 bases and V 4 bases, and 8 bases lay outside the gene matches. Germline CDR1 and CDR2: LNHDA and SQIVND (reference sequence). This CDR3 contains 16 residues.

The J gene is TRBJ1-1, the V gene TRBV7-9; TRBD1 agrees at 9 bases. The CDR3 is made up of 14 amino acids. The V segment lost 6 bases and the J segment 5 bases; nucleotides outside the gene matches: 7. Germline V gene lookup returns CDR1 SEHNR and CDR2 FQNEAQ (reference sequence). The CDR3, as DNA: TGTGCCAGCAGGACGACAGGGGGGGATACTGAAGCTTTCTTT. Translating it yields CASRTTGGDTEAFF. Filled out from reference TRBV7-9 and TRBJ1-1, the complete variable domain reads DTGVSQNPRHKITKRGQNVTFRCDPISEHNRLYWYRQTLGQGPEFLTYFQNEAQLEKSRLLSDRFSAERPKGSFSTLEIQRTEQGDSAMYLCASRTTGGDTEAFFGQGTRLTVV.

This chain links TRBV6-6 with TRBJ1-1, with TRBD1 as a possible D gene (6 bases). The CDR3 is 15 amino acids. The germline V and J ends were trimmed by 2 bases and 2 bases, with 12 bases remaining between them. Germline CDR1 MNHNY, CDR2 SVGAGI (reference sequence). CDR3 bases: TGTGCCAGCAGTTACGCGGGGGCACCAAACACTGAAGCTTTCTTT. Its protein is CASSYAGAPNTEAFF.